The 25 T cell receptor beta chains in this list originate from one sample, sequenced in a study of blood T cell repertoires in COVID-19. Some clones are missing from TCRdb's copy, which holds only in-frame ones; the method was immunoSEQ multiplex PCR. The data contain 150,000 to 180,000 clones, roughly 80% of them seen just once; the ten biggest clones take up about 29%. Sequenced material: peripheral blood. Receptor source: a woman aged 60 to 75 with acute or convalescent COVID-19.

CDR3 sequence reads: CASSQAGGLSAGGSTDTQYF. The CDR3, as DNA: TGCGCCAGCAGCCAAGCGGGTGGGTTAAGCGCGGGGGGGAGCACAGATACGCAGTATTTT. The V and J genes are TRBV4-1 and TRBJ2-3; 9 bases fit TRBD2. The germline V gene has CDR1 MGHRA and CDR2 YSYEKL. The CDR3 has 20 residues. The trim removed 1 base at V and 0 bases at J, leaving 14 bases unmatched.

The rearrangement links TRBV21-1 to TRBJ1-1; TRBD1 reflects the table's D call only, with no check against the DNA. TRBV21-1 has pseudogene status. The CDR3 has 17 amino acids. The CDR3 reads CASSKVGQAYMNTEAFF. CDR3 in DNA: TGTGCCAGCAGCAAAGTGGGGCAGGCTTACATGAACACTGAAGCTTTCTTT.

The chain uses TRBV10-3 and TRBJ2-1, with 9 bases that match TRBD2. CDR3 length: 17 residues. CDR1 ENHRY and CDR2 SYGVKD come from the germline V gene. V lost 3 bases and J lost 3; bases outside the gene matches: 9. CDR3 sequence reads: CAISDGVAGARYNEQFF. Written as DNA, the CDR3 is TGTGCCATCAGTGACGGGGTAGCGGGGGCCCGCTACAATGAGCAGTTCTTC.

The chain employs TRBV18 and TRBJ1-4; D is unclear. The CDR3 totals 18 residues. V was pared by 1 base and J by 0 bases, with 15 bases between. CDR1 KGHSH and CDR2 LQKENI come from the germline V gene. CDR3 sequence: CASSPLIRDIATNEKLFF. The CDR3 coding sequence is TGTGCCAGCTCACCACTCATCCGGGATATTGCAACTAATGAAAAACTGTTTTTT.

The V call is TRBV4-1, the J call TRBJ1-2; D unresolved. V shed 1 base and J shed 5 bases, with 14 bases lying between them. Germline loops: CDR1 MGHRA, CDR2 YSYEKL. The CDR3 is 15 amino acids. The CDR3 sequence: CASSQADQDGYGYTF. The CDR3 coding sequence is TGCGCCAGCAGCCAAGCTGACCAGGATGGGTATGGCTACACCTTC.

The V and J genes are TRBV27 and TRBJ1-2, with D hard to call. There are 13 residues in the CDR3. Deletions cut 6 bases from V and 0 bases from J, with 8 bases between. CDR1 MNHEY and CDR2 SMNVEV come from the germline V gene (reference sequence). CDR3 region: CASRGTANYGYTF. The CDR3, as DNA: TGTGCCAGCAGGGGCACGGCTAACTATGGCTACACCTTC.

The chain links TRBV5-1 to TRBJ2-2; D unresolved. Trimming shortened V by 4 bases and J by 4 bases, and 11 bases separated the two germline ends. This CDR3 comprises 14 residues. Germline V gives CDR1 SGHRS, CDR2 YFSETQ. CDR3 in amino acids: CASSIDGGTGELFF. The CDR3 nucleotides read TGCGCCAGCAGCATAGATGGCGGCACCGGGGAGCTGTTTTTT.

J is TRBJ2-1 and V is TRBV18; 12 bases fit TRBD2. This CDR3 has 16 amino acids. V trimming: 4 bases; J trimming: 8 bases; junction bases outside the gene matches: 9. Germline V gene lookup returns CDR1 KGHSH and CDR2 LQKENI. This CDR3 is CASSLLAGGTIDEQFF. The CDR3 DNA follows: TGTGCCAGCTCACTCCTAGCGGGGGGGACGATAGATGAGCAGTTCTTC.

The chain uses TRBV29-1 and TRBJ2-1; 7 bases fit TRBD1. Germline V gene lookup returns CDR1 SQVTM and CDR2 ANQGSEA. The CDR3 spans 14 residues. Losses at the gene ends were 7 bases for V and 6 bases for J; bases not matched to a gene: 12. DNA of the CDR3: TGCAGCGGAGGCGACAGGGCGAGGTTCAATGAGCAGTTCTTC. Encoded protein: CSGGDRARFNEQFF.

The chain uses TRBV18 and TRBJ1-2; 9 bases match TRBD1. With 2 bases clipped from V and 3 bases from J, the junction kept 4 bases outside the gene matches. This CDR3 is built from 15 residues. Germline V lookup: CDR1 KGHSH, CDR2 LQKENI. The CDR3 DNA reads TGTGCCAGCTCACCAGGACAGGGGTTGGACTATGGCTACACCTTC. Amino acid sequence: CASSPGQGLDYGYTF.

This chain joins TRBV2 and TRBJ1-2; a possible D gene is TRBD1 (5 bases). CDR1 and CDR2 from the germline V gene are SNHLY and FYNNEI. The CDR3 spans 14 residues. The V gene lost 7 bases and the J gene lost 7 bases, with 19 bases spanning the gap. CDR3 protein: CASNPRDSQGGYTF. The CDR3, as DNA: TGTGCCAGCAACCCAAGGGATTCCCAGGGTGGCTACACCTTC.

The chain is built from TRBV5-4 and TRBJ1-6, with D uncertain. The CDR3 sequence is 16 residues long. Germline V gives CDR1 SGHNT, CDR2 YYREEE (reference sequence). Between the trimmed V and J ends, which lost 0 bases and 0 bases, there was a span of 7 bases. In nucleotides, the CDR3 is TGTGCCAGCAGCTTGGCCCTTAGCTCCTATAATTCACCCCTCCACTTT. Its translation is CASSLALSSYNSPLHF.

The chain uses TRBV11-2 and TRBJ2-1, with D possibly matching TRBD2 (6 bases). Trimming cost V 2 bases and J 9 bases, with 11 bases left between them. The CDR3 is made up of 13 amino acids. Germline assignment: CDR1 SGHAT and CDR2 FQNNGV. CDR3 sequence reads: CASSLSLGGEQFF. The DNA for the CDR3 is TGTGCCAGCAGCTTATCGTTGGGGGGTGAGCAGTTCTTC.

The chain links TRBV29-1 to TRBJ1-2; unclear D gene. V lost 5 bases to trimming and J lost 8 bases, with 21 bases between them. Germline values: CDR1 SQVTM, CDR2 ANQGSEA. The CDR3 has 14 amino acids. The chain's CDR3 is CSVTYSDSGSGYTF. In nucleotides, the CDR3 is TGCAGCGTTACCTACTCAGACTCCGGATCCGGCTACACCTTC.

Concerning this clone itself: At one end, the junction sequence differs from germline, possibly due to a read error. CDR3: CASREGGRAHEQYF. The CDR3 DNA reads TGTGCCAGCAGGGAAGGGGGCAGAGCCCACGAGCAGTACTTC. The chain employs TRBV6-1 and TRBJ2-7; 7 nucleotides align to TRBD1. The CDR3 extends over 14 amino acids. Germline CDR1 reads MNHNS; CDR2 reads SASEGT.

The chain has TRBV28 and TRBJ1-2; 9 bases agree with TRBD1. The CDR3 is 14 amino acids. With 4 bases clipped from V and 5 bases from J, the junction kept 5 bases outside the gene matches. The germline V gene encodes CDR1 MDHEN and CDR2 SYDVKM. In nucleotides, the CDR3 is TGTGCCAGCAGTTATAGGGGGACAGGGTATGGCTACACCTTC. Translation gives CASSYRGTGYGYTF.

This clone was detected only once. The chain has TRBV5-1 and TRBJ2-3, with D unclear. The V gene's germline CDR1 is SGHRS and CDR2 YFSETQ. The CDR3 contains 16 residues. Between the trimmed V and J ends, which lost 4 bases and 1 base, there was a span of 16 bases. For the CDR3, the DNA is TGCGCCAGCAGCAGCCAGGATTCATCACGCACAGATACGCAGTATTTT. Protein: CASSSQDSSRTDTQYF.

V usage is TRBV4-1 and J usage is TRBJ1-5; weak D call: TRBD1 (5 bases). Germline CDR1 MGHRA, CDR2 YSYEKL. V was trimmed by 0 bases and J by 4 bases, leaving 13 bases between them. The CDR3 runs to 16 residues. Here the CDR3 DNA reads TGCGCCAGCAGCCAAGAAAGGGCGCGGGGGAATCAGCCCCAGCATTTT. Its translation: CASSQERARGNQPQHF.

In its sample, this clone was seen a few times. This rearrangement joins TRBV4-1 to TRBJ1-4, with D hard to call. The CDR3 length is 15 residues. V lost 1 base and J lost 5, with 11 bases in between. Germline lookup yields CDR1 MGHRA and CDR2 YSYEKL. The CDR3 spells CASSQGMQINEKLFF. For the CDR3, the DNA is TGCGCCAGCAGCCAAGGTATGCAGATAAATGAAAAACTGTTTTTT.

V is TRBV6-5 and J is TRBJ1-4; 8 bases are shared with TRBD1. V shed 4 bases and J 8 bases; nucleotides not matched to a gene: 6. The CDR3 is 14 amino acids. Per the germline V gene, CDR1 is MNHEY and CDR2 is SVGAGI. CDR3 loop: CASSSGDRREKLFF. In DNA, the CDR3 is TGTGCCAGCAGTTCAGGGGACAGGCGGGAAAAACTGTTTTTT.

CDR3 loop: CASTIGRGEKLFF. CDR3 sequence (DNA): TGTGCCAGTACCATCGGTCGGGGGGAAAAACTGTTTTTT. J is TRBJ1-4 and V is TRBV19; tentatively, D is TRBD1 (5 bases). CDR1 and CDR2 from the germline V gene are LNHDA and SQIVND (reference sequence). V was cut by 7 bases and J by 8 bases, with 14 bases left in between. This CDR3 is built from 13 residues. The full variable domain, rest sourced from reference TRBV19 and TRBJ1-4, is DGGITQSPKYLFRKEGQNVTLSCEQNLNHDAMYWYRQDPGQGLRLIYYSQIVNDFQKGDIAEGYSVSREKKESFPLTVTSAQKNPTAFYLCASTIGRGEKLFFGSGTQLSVL.

CDR3 amino acids: CASSQGQAYNQPQHF. The CDR3 DNA reads TGCGCCAGCAGCCAGGGACAGGCCTACAATCAGCCCCAGCATTTT. The genes are TRBV4-1 and TRBJ1-5, with 8 bases that match TRBD1. The J segment lost 3 bases and the V segment lost 3 bases, leaving 4 bases of the junction unmatched. CDR1 is MGHRA, CDR2 YSYEKL, per germline. The CDR3 spans 15 residues.

V is TRBV5-1 and J is TRBJ2-3; no clear D gene. Germline assignment: CDR1 SGHRS and CDR2 YFSETQ. V was shortened by 2 bases and J by 0 bases, with 10 bases between the two germline ends. The CDR3 has 15 residues. CDR3 sequence reads: CASSLNGPSTDTQYF. In nucleotides, the CDR3 is TGCGCCAGCAGCTTAAACGGTCCTAGCACAGATACGCAGTATTTT.

The V and J genes are TRBV6-5 and TRBJ2-7; TRBD2 matches 9 bases. CDR3 length: 12 amino acids. Germline loops: CDR1 MNHEY, CDR2 SVGAGI. The V gene end was trimmed by 6 bases and the J gene end by 12 bases; junction bases not matched to a gene: 9. The CDR3 DNA reads as TGTGCCAGCAGGCCGGTAGCGGGGGCCCGGTACTTC. As protein: CASRPVAGARYF.

V and J are TRBV18 and TRBJ2-7, with D tentatively TRBD1 (5 bases). Per the germline V gene, CDR1 is KGHSH and CDR2 is LQKENI. The CDR3 length is 13 residues. Trimming removed 5 bases at V and 4 bases at J, with 12 bases between. The chain's CDR3 is CASSSQGPYEQYF. As DNA, the CDR3 is TGTGCCAGCTCATCGCAGGGCCCTTACGAGCAGTACTTC.